The rows below give T cell receptor beta chains drawn from one sample of a study of cytomegalovirus exposure and HLA in healthy donors. Profiled with immunoSEQ multiplex PCR; TCRdb holds only in-frame clones, not every one. The repertoire holds 110,000 to 150,000 clones, with approximately 80% as singletons. Sequences were obtained from PBMCs. The receptors originated from a male donor in good health and CMV-seronegative. The CDR3 runs from the conserved cysteine through the conserved F or W. The D gene is left open where the match is weak. Not all rows give a size; the values are once, few, many and, for expanded clones, a class.

D gene	clone size	J gene	V gene	CDR3 protein	CDR3 DNA
TRBD2	NA	TRBJ2-5	TRBV6-5	CASSSTHGGAVEQYF	TGTGCCAGCAGTAGTACCCACGGGGGGGCGGTTGAGCAGTACTTC
NA	NA	TRBJ1-1	TRBV7-2	CASSLGGPEAFF	TGTGCCAGCAGCTTGGGGGGGCCTGAAGCTTTCTTT
TRBD2	few	TRBJ2-1	TRBV7-9	CSSSSMTSGGNEQFF	TGTTCCAGCAGCTCCATGACTAGCGGGGGCAATGAGCAGTTCTTC
TRBD2	NA	TRBJ2-1	TRBV6-5	CASSYSSGRAAEQFF	TGTGCCAGCAGTTACTCTAGCGGGAGGGCCGCTGAGCAGTTCTTC
NA	NA	TRBJ1-3	TRBV29-1	CSADFQGSPGNTIYF	TGCAGCGCTGACTTCCAGGGGTCTCCTGGAAACACCATATATTTT
TRBD2	NA	TRBJ2-2	TRBV4-2	CASSQALAITGELFF	TGTGCCAGCAGCCAAGCACTAGCGATCACCGGGGAGCTGTTTTTT
NA	NA	TRBJ2-7	TRBV5-1	CASSLKGAYEQYF	TGCGCCAGCAGCCTGAAGGGAGCCTACGAGCAGTACTTC
NA	few	TRBJ2-7	TRBV7-8	CASSLGAGDVEQYF	TGTGCCAGCAGCTTAGGGGCAGGGGACGTCGAGCAGTACTTC
TRBD1	NA	TRBJ2-6	TRBV9	CASSSPWDRGSGANGLTF	TGTGCCAGCAGCTCCCCGTGGGACAGGGGTAGCGGGGCCAACGGCCTGACTTTC
TRBD2	NA	TRBJ2-3	TRBV18	CASSPRGAGGTDTQYF	TGTGCCAGCTCACCCCGGGGAGCGGGAGGCACAGATACGCAGTATTTT
TRBD1	NA	TRBJ2-7	TRBV18	CASSPTGQGTYEQYF	TGTGCCAGCTCACCGACGGGACAGGGAACCTACGAGCAGTACTTC
TRBD2	once	TRBJ2-6	TRBV4-2	CASSRYTSGKRSGANVLTF	TGTGCCAGCAGCCGGTACACTAGCGGGAAAAGGAGTGGGGCCAACGTCCTGACTTTC
TRBD2	NA	TRBJ2-7	TRBV11-2	CASTRGDYYEQYF	TGTGCCAGCACCCGAGGGGACTACTACGAGCAGTACTTC
NA	NA	TRBJ1-1	TRBV6-4	CASSVGVNTEAFF	TGTGCCAGCAGTGTCGGAGTGAACACTGAAGCTTTCTTT
TRBD2	NA	TRBJ2-1	TRBV5-1	CASSYRTSASSYNEQFF	TGCGCCAGCAGCTACCGGACTAGCGCTAGCTCCTACAATGAGCAGTTCTTC
TRBD2	NA	TRBJ2-5	TRBV7-9	CASSLRELAVQETQYF	TGTGCCAGCAGCTTAAGAGAACTAGCGGTCCAAGAGACCCAGTACTTC